This TCR beta chain was identified during a study of T cell changes during pregnancy in multiple sclerosis. The V and J ends lost 4 bases and 0 bases, in that order; junction bases with no gene match: 2. The CDR3 length is 15 residues. Germline CDR1 MNHNS, CDR2 SASEGT. Assay used: immunoSEQ multiplex PCR; TCRdb lists only in-frame clones, some missing. The sample contains some 110,000 clones, approximately 90% of which appear only once. V is TRBV6-1 and J is TRBJ2-3, with 9 bases matching TRBD1. This sequence originates from a female donor with multiple sclerosis, enrolled in a pregnancy study. The sequencing used peripheral blood, collected in the third trimester of pregnancy. The CDR3 sequence: CASSVQGASTDTQYF. The CDR3 DNA follows: TGTGCCAGCAGTGTACAGGGGGCTAGCACAGATACGCAGTATTTT.